This TCR beta chain came from a study of human T cells and chemical hapten exposure. Time point of the sample: pre-sensitization, week 0. As for treatment: therapeutic diphenylcyclopropenone sensitization with weekly scalp DPC. MiXCR was run by TCRdb on the RACE reads, yielding one entry per CDR3 protein. Of 200,000 to 300,000 distinct CDR3 sequences listed, roughly 8.9% were seen once; the top ten hold 2% to 2.5%. CDR3 length equals 15 residues. CDR1 is DFQATT and CDR2 is SNEGSKA in the germline V gene (reference sequence). The ends were cut back, 3 bases at V and 1 base at J, with 16 bases in the middle. This clonotype came up a few times.

The source material was whole blood, sampled in connection with sensitization to the hapten diphenylcyclopropenone (DPC). This clonotype was obtained from a woman in her thirties or forties with alopecia areata. Some clones in this sample may be carry-over from other donors' samples. This chain uses TRBV20-1 with TRBJ2-7; D might be TRBD2 (6 bases). In nucleotides, the CDR3 is TGCAGTGCTAGGTCAGCCGGGAGAGCTTCCTACGAGCAGTACTTC. It specifies CSARSAGRASYEQYF.